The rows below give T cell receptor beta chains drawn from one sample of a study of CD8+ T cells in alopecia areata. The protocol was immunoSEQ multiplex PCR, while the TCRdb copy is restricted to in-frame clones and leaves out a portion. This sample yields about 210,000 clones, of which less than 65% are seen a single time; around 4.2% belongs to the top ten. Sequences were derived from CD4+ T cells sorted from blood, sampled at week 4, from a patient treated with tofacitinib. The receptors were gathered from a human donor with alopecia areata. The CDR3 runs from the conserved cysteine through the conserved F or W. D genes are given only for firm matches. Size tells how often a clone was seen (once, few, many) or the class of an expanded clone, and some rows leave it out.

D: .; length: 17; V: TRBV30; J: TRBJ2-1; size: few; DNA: TGTGCCTGGAGATCCTCGGACTATACCTACCTACGGGATGAGCAGTTCTTC; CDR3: CAWRSSDYTYLRDEQFF
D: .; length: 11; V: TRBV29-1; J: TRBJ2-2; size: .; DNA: TGCAGCGTTCAGGGGACCGGGGAGCTGTTTTTT; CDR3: CSVQGTGELFF
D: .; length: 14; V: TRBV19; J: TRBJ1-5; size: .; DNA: TGTGCCAGTACCCTTTTTGGGGGGAATCAGCCCCAGCATTTT; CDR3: CASTLFGGNQPQHF
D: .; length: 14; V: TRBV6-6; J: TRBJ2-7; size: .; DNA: TGTGCCAGCCGGGACCAACTGAGCTCCTACGAGCAGTACTTC; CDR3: CASRDQLSSYEQYF
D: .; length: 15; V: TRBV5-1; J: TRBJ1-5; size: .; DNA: TGCGCCAGCAGCCCCGGGGTCGGCCACAATCAGCCCCAGCATTTT; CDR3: CASSPGVGHNQPQHF
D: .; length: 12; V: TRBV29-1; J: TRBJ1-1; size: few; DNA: TGCAGCGTTAAAAGCGAACACACTGAAGCTTTCTTT; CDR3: CSVKSEHTEAFF
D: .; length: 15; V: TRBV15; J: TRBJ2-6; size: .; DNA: TGTGCCACCAGCGGACGACGCGGGTCATTCAACGTCCTGACTTTC; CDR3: CATSGRRGSFNVLTF
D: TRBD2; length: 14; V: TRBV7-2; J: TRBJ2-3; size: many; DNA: TGTGCCAGCAGTCCAACTAGCGGAAGGGATACGCAGTATTTT; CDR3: CASSPTSGRDTQYF
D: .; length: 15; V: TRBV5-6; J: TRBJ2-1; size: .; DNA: TGTGCCAGCAGCTTGGGGAGTGGGCCCTACAATGAGCAGTTCTTC; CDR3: CASSLGSGPYNEQFF
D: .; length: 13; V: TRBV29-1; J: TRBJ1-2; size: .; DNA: TGCAGCGTTGAAGAGGGGGCCCGTCTTGGCTACACCTTC; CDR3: CSVEEGARLGYTF
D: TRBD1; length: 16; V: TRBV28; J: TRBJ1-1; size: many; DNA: TGTGCCAGGCTCAACCAGGGGGCGTCGAAAAACACTGAAGCTTTCTTT; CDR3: CARLNQGASKNTEAFF
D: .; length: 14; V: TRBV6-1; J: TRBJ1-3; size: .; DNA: TGTGCCAGCAGTGAGGTGTGGACTGGAAACACCATATATTTT; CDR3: CASSEVWTGNTIYF
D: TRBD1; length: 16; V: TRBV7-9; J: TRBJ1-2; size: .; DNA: TGTGCCAGCAGCTCATTACAGGGGGTCAGAATCTATGGCTACACCTTC; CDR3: CASSSLQGVRIYGYTF
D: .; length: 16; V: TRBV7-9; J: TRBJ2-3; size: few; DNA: TGTGCCAGCAGCTTAGTCGCAGTCGGAAGCACAGATACGCAGTATTTT; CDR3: CASSLVAVGSTDTQYF
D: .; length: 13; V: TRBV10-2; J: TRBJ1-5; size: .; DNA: TGCGCCAGCAGTGAAAATGGTTATCAGCCCCAGCATTTT; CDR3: CASSENGYQPQHF
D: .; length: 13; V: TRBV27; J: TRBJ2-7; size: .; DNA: TGTGCCAGCAGTTGGACGGAGGACTACGAGCAGTACTTC; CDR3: CASSWTEDYEQYF
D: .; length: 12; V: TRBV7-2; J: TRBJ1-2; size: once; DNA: TGTGCCAGCAACAGGGATTTGGGAGGCTACACCTTC; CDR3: CASNRDLGGYTF
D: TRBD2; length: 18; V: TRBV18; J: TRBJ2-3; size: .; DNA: TGTGCCAGCTCACCACCCGGACTAGCGGGGGGGCCCACAGATACGCAGTATTTT; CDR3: CASSPPGLAGGPTDTQYF
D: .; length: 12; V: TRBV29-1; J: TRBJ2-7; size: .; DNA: TGCAGCGTTGAACCGGGCCAAGGCGAGCAGTACTTC; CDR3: CSVEPGQGEQYF
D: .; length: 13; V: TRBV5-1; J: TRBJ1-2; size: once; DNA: TGCGCCAGCAGTTCAGAAGCTAACTATGGCTACACCTTC; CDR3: CASSSEANYGYTF
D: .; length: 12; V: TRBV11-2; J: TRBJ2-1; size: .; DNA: TGTGCCAGCAGCTTAGTGTCGGATGAGCAGTTCTTC; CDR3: CASSLVSDEQFF
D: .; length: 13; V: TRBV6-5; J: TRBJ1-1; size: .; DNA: TGTGCCAGCAGGTATTCCCCCGGGGCCCCAGCTTTCTTT; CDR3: CASRYSPGAPAFF
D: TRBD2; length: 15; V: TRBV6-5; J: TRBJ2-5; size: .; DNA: TGTGCCAGCTCAACCCGACTAGCGGGGTCAGAGACCCAGTACTTC; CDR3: CASSTRLAGSETQYF
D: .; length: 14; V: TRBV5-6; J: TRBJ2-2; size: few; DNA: TGTGCCAGCAGCTTGAGTTTTAACACCGGGGAGCTGTTTTTT; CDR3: CASSLSFNTGELFF
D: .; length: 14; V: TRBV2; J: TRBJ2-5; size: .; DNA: TGTGCCAGCAGTGAAGCGCTTCCTACCGAGACCCAGTACTTC; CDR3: CASSEALPTETQYF
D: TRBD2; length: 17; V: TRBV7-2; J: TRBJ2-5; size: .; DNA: TGTGCCAGCAGCTCCGGACTAGCGGGGGGGCCTGAGGAGACCCAGTACTTC; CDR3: CASSSGLAGGPEETQYF
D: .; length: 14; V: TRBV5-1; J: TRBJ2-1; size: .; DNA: TGCGCCAGCAGCGACCTAACAGGGTTCAATGAGCAGTTCTTC; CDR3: CASSDLTGFNEQFF
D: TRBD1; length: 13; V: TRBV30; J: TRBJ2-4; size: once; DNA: TGTGCCTGGAGTAGGGGGACAGCGAACATTCAGTACTTC; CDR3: CAWSRGTANIQYF
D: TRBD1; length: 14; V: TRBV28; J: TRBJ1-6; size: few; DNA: TGTGCCAGCAGTTCCCCAGGGGGCTATTCACCCCTCCACTTT; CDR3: CASSSPGGYSPLHF
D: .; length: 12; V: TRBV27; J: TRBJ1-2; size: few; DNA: TGTGCCAGCAAAAAGGCGGGCTATGGCTACACCTTC; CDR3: CASKKAGYGYTF
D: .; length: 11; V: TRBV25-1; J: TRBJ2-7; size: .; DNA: TGTGCCAGCGGAAGGGACTACGAGCAGTACTTC; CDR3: CASGRDYEQYF
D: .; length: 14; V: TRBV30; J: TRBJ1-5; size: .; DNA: TGTGCCTGGAGTTCCGGTAATGGACGCCAGCCCCAGCATTTT; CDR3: CAWSSGNGRQPQHF
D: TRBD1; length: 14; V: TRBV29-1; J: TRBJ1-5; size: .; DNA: TGCAGCGTTGGACAGGGGCTGGGAAATCAGCCCCAGCATTTT; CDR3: CSVGQGLGNQPQHF
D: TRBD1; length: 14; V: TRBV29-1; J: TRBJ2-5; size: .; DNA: TGCAGCGTTGCCGCGGGGACAGGGAAAGAGACCCAGTACTTC; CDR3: CSVAAGTGKETQYF
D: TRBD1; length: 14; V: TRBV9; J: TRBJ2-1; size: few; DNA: TGTGCCAGCAGCGTAGCCGTCAGGGGGAGTGAGCAGTTCTTC; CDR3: CASSVAVRGSEQFF
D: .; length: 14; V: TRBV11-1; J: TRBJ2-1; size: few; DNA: TGTGCCAGCAGCGGTAGAGCGGCAGACAATGAGCAGTTCTTC; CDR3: CASSGRAADNEQFF
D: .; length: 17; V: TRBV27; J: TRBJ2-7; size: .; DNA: TGTGCCAGCAGTTCGGTCGGCACAATCGGCTCCTTGTACGAGCAGTACTTC; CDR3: CASSSVGTIGSLYEQYF
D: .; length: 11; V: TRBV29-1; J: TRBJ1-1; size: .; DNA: TGCAGCGTAGAAAGGGGCGCTGAAGCTTTCTTT; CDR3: CSVERGAEAFF
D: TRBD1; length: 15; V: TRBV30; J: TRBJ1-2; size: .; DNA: TGTGCCTGGAGTCACCGGGACAGGGAAAGCTATGGCTACACCTTC; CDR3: CAWSHRDRESYGYTF
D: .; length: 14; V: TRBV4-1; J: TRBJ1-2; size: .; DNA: TGCGCCAGCAGCCAGGAGGACAGACCCTATGGCTACACCTTC; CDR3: CASSQEDRPYGYTF
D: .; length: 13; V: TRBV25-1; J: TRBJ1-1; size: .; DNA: TGTGCTTCATGGGGCGGACGGGGCACTGAAGCTTTCTTT; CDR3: CASWGGRGTEAFF
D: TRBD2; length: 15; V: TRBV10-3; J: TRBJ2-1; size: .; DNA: TGTGCCATCAGAGATCTAGCGGGGGGATACAATGAGCAGTTCTTC; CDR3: CAIRDLAGGYNEQFF
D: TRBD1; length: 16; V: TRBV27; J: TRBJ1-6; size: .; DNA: TGTGCCAGCAGTACCCGACAGGGCTCCTATAATTCACCCCTCCACTTT; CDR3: CASSTRQGSYNSPLHF
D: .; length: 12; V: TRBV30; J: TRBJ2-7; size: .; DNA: TGTGCCGGAAGCACTGTTTCCTACGAGCAGTACTTC; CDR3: CAGSTVSYEQYF
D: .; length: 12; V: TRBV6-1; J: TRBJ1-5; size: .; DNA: TGTGCCAGCAGCGGAGGATATCAGCCCCAGCATTTT; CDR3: CASSGGYQPQHF
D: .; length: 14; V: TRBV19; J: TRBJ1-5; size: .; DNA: TGTGCCAGTAGTATGGGAGGGGAGAATCAGCCCCAGCATTTT; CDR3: CASSMGGENQPQHF
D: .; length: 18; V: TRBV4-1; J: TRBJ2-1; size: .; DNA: TGCGCCAGCAGCCAAGTCGGCTTCGAGGGCAGGCGGTCTAGTGAGCAGTTCTTC; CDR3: CASSQVGFEGRRSSEQFF
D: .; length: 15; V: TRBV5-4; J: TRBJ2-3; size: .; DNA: TGTGCCAGCAGCTTGCCCCCGACATCCACAGATACGCAGTATTTT; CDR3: CASSLPPTSTDTQYF